These T cell receptor beta chains were read from a single sample in a study of T cells after yellow fever vaccination. TCRdb called the 5' RACE reads again in MiXCR, with one record for every CDR3 protein. The table lists a few hundred thousand distinct CDR3 sequences, roughly 11% of them singletons, with roughly a sixth in the top ten. The sequencing used PBMCs, collected on the day of the first yellow fever vaccination. These TCRs come from a man between 18 and 29 years old who received the YFV17D yellow fever vaccine. Each CDR3 is given with its conserved first and last residue. A D gene is named only where the DNA matches it firmly. The size of a clone is reported for some rows only, either as once, few or many, or as a class for expanded clones.

>.|TRBJ2-5|TRBV6-2/TRBV6-3|.|16
CASSSPRGATRETQYF
TGTGCCAGCAGTTCCCCCCGTGGGGCTACTCGAGAGACCCAGTACTTC
>TRBD2|TRBJ2-3|TRBV5-1|many|17
CASSLGSLAGGHDTQYF
TGCGCCAGCAGCTTGGGGTCGCTAGCGGGGGGGCATGATACGCAGTATTTT
>.|TRBJ1-5|TRBV24-1|few|14
CATSGLDSNQPQHF
TGTGCCACCAGCGGTTTGGATAGCAATCAGCCCCAGCATTTT
>.|TRBJ2-7|TRBV11-2|many|11
CASSLNWEQYF
TGTGCCAGCAGCCTTAATTGGGAGCAGTACTTC
>.|TRBJ1-4|TRBV10-3|.|12
CAISESLEKLFF
TGTGCCATCAGTGAGTCGCTTGAAAAACTGTTTTTT
>.|TRBJ2-5|TRBV6-2/TRBV6-3|.|15
CATLRDPPKGETQYF
TGTGCCACCCTCCGGGACCCTCCGAAGGGCGAGACCCAGTACTTC
>.|TRBJ2-2|TRBV4-3|few|17
CASSLGTDHSNTGELFF
TGCGCCAGCAGCCTAGGGACCGATCATTCGAACACCGGGGAGCTGTTTTTT
>TRBD1|TRBJ2-7|TRBV5-1|few|14
CASSYRQGLYEQYF
TGCGCCAGCAGCTACCGACAGGGTCTCTACGAGCAGTACTTC
>.|TRBJ2-5|TRBV4-3|.|14
CASSQLWQQETQYF
TGCGCCAGCAGCCAACTCTGGCAGCAAGAGACCCAGTACTTC
>.|TRBJ2-3|TRBV18|few|14
CASSPPGETDTQYF
TGTGCCAGCTCACCGCCCGGGGAGACAGATACGCAGTATTTT
>.|TRBJ2-3|TRBV7-9|few|15
CASSPNLAYTDTQYF
TGTGCCAGCAGCCCGAACCTAGCTTACACAGATACGCAGTATTTT
>.|TRBJ1-1|TRBV5-1|.|14
CASSGAGINTEAFF
TGCGCCAGCAGTGGGGCGGGGATCAACACTGAAGCTTTCTTT
>TRBD2|TRBJ2-3|TRBV5-4|many|13
CASSGAGQWTQYF
TGTGCCAGCAGCGGAGCGGGGCAGTGGACGCAGTATTTT
>.|TRBJ1-6|TRBV20-1|.|17
CSARQSSGQSYNSPLHF
TGCAGTGCTAGACAATCATCCGGGCAGAGCTATAATTCACCCCTCCACTTT
>TRBD1|TRBJ2-1|TRBV28|few|16
CASSTGQGSKRDEQFF
TGTGCCAGCAGTACCGGACAGGGGTCTAAGCGCGATGAGCAGTTCTTC
>.|TRBJ2-7|TRBV19|few|11
CASSASGEQYF
TGTGCCAGTAGTGCCTCGGGTGAGCAGTACTTC
>TRBD2|TRBJ2-3|TRBV12-3/TRBV12-4|many|15
CASRIAGGGTDTQYF
TGTGCCAGCAGGATAGCGGGGGGCGGCACAGATACGCAGTATTTT
>.|TRBJ1-2|TRBV3-1|few|17
CASSQGTGTEANYGYTF
TGTGCCAGCAGCCAAGGGACCGGGACGGAAGCTAACTATGGCTACACCTTC
>TRBD1|TRBJ1-2|TRBV7-2|.|14
CASSLGTGYYGYTF
TGTGCCAGCAGCCTGGGGACAGGGTACTATGGCTACACCTTC
>TRBD1|TRBJ2-7|TRBV7-2|.|15
CASRWTGASSYEQYF
TGTGCCAGCAGATGGACAGGGGCCAGCTCCTACGAGCAGTACTTC
>.|TRBJ1-3|TRBV6-1|.|15
CASIPLPSSGNTIYF
TGTGCCAGCATTCCCCTACCGAGCTCTGGAAACACCATATATTTT
>.|TRBJ1-5|TRBV5-6|once|13
CASTERGNQPQHF
TGTGCCAGCACCGAGAGGGGGAATCAGCCCCAGCATTTT
>.|TRBJ2-3|TRBV4-3|.|15
CASSQAYPTGVTQYF
TGCGCCAGCAGCCAAGCCTACCCGACAGGCGTTACGCAGTATTTT
>TRBD1|TRBJ1-5|TRBV20-1|.|12
CSAGGGSQPQHF
TGCAGTGCTGGAGGGGGCTCTCAGCCCCAGCATTTT
>.|TRBJ2-1|TRBV20-1|.|17
CSASEASGRQNYNEQFF
TGCAGTGCTAGCGAGGCGAGTGGACGACAAAATTACAATGAGCAGTTCTTC
>.|TRBJ1-3|TRBV5-1|few|14
CASSLEGTGNTIYF
TGCGCCAGCAGCTTAGAGGGGACGGGGAACACCATATATTTT
>.|TRBJ1-2|TRBV5-6|few|13
CASSYDRFYGYTF
TGTGCCAGCAGCTATGACAGGTTCTATGGCTACACCTTC
>.|TRBJ1-4|TRBV21-1|.|12
CASSPTLRGLFF
TGTGCCAGCAGTCCTACTTTACGGGGGCTGTTTTTT
>.|TRBJ2-2|TRBV27|.|13
CASSFGNQGELFF
TGTGCCAGCAGTTTCGGCAATCAGGGGGAGCTGTTTTTT
>TRBD1|TRBJ1-2|TRBV6-1|.|15
CASRLQTGPVYGYTF
TGTGCCAGCAGGCTACAGACAGGGCCGGTCTATGGCTACACCTTC
>.|TRBJ1-6|TRBV7-9|few|16
CASSLVGEGFDSPLHF
TGTGCCAGCAGCTTAGTGGGTGAGGGGTTTGACTCACCCCTCCACTTT